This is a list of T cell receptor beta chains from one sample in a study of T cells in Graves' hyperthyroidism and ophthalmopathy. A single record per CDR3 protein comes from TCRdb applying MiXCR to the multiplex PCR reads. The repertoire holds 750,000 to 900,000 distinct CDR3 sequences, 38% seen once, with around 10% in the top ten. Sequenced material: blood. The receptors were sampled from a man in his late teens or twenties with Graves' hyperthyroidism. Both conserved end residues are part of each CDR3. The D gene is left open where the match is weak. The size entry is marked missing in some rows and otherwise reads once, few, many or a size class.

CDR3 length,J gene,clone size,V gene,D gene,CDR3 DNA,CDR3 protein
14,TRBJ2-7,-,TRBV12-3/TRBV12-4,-,TGTGCCAGCAGTTTAGCGTCAGGGATATACGAGCAGTACTTC,CASSLASGIYEQYF
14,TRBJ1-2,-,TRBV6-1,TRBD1,TGTGCCAGCAGCGTGACAGGGTTGGGAGATGGCTACACCTTC,CASSVTGLGDGYTF
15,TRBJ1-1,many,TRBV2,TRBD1,TGTGCCAGCAGTCCGAGGACAGGGGCGAACACTGAAGCTTTCTTT,CASSPRTGANTEAFF
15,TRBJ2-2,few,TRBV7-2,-,TGTGCCAGCAGCTCCCTTGTAATGTCCGCCGGGGAGCTGTTTTTT,CASSSLVMSAGELFF
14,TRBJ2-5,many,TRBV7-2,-,TGTGCCAGCAGCCCCTACTCAGGGCTTGAGACCCAGTACTTC,CASSPYSGLETQYF
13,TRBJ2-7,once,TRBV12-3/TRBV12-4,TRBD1,TGTGCCAGCAGCTATACAAACAGGGGAGAGCAGTACTTC,CASSYTNRGEQYF
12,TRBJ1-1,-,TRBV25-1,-,TGTGCCGCACAAGGGATGAGCACTGAAGCTTTCTTT,CAAQGMSTEAFF
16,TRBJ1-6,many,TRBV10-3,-,TGTGCCATCAGTTCACAGGCTCACTCCTATAATTCACCCCTCCACTTT,CAISSQAHSYNSPLHF
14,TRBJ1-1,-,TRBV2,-,TGTGCCAGCAGCCAATTACAGGGTTACACTGAAGCTTTCTTT,CASSQLQGYTEAFF
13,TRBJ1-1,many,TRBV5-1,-,TGCGCCAGCAGCTTTGGGGGTCGGACTGAAGCTTTCTTT,CASSFGGRTEAFF
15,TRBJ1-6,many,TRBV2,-,TGTGCCAGCAGGGGGCGGGACTCCTATAATTCACCCCTCCACTTT,CASRGRDSYNSPLHF
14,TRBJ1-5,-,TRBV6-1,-,TGTGCCAGCGGTGAGGACTGGGGGAATCAGCCCCAGCATTTT,CASGEDWGNQPQHF
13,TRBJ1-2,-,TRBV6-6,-,TGTGCCAGCAGTTACGAGGAGGGGAATGGCTACACCTTC,CASSYEEGNGYTF
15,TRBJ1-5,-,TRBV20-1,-,TGCAGTGCCTCAAGCCACATAAATAGCAATCTGCCCCAGCATTTT,CSASSHINSNLPQHF
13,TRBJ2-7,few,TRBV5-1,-,TGCGCCAGCAGATTTTCTGGGACGGACGACAAGTACTTC,CASRFSGTDDKYF
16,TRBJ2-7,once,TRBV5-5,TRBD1,TGTGCCAGCAGCTTCACCCCCGGGACAGGGATCTACGAGCAGTACTTC,CASSFTPGTGIYEQYF
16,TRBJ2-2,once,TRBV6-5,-,TGTGCCAGCAGTTCTCGTCGGGGGGCCGGAACCGGGGAGCTGTTTTTT,CASSSRRGAGTGELFF